This entry features one T cell receptor (beta chain) sequence. Antigen specificity is unknown. TCRdb ran MiXCR on the 5' RACE reads and lists one entry per CDR3 protein. The table records some 350,000 distinct CDR3 sequences, about 15% of them present only once. The CDR3 contains 14 residues. CDR1 and CDR2 (germline): SEHNR, FQNEAQ (reference sequence). V was cut by 1 base and J by 5 bases, with 11 bases left in between. This entry is derived from a study of T-cell memory formation after mild COVID-19. Turning to the study itself: Largely, TCR clusters stayed within a single donor.

General study findings and limits: The main location of contracting CD4+ clones was CM and EM, and that of contracting CD8+ clones was EMRA. The study detected some responding clones in pre-infection memory, suggesting cross-reactive memory joined.

The chain carries TRBV7-9 and TRBJ2-5; no reliable D call. The TCR was taken from a man aged 18 to 30 who had mild COVID-19 (a few samples of this study predate the infection). Cell type and time point are not known. The sequencing sample was made of PBMCs or a T cell subset sorted from them (not recorded which). CDR3 bases: TGTGCCAGCAGCTTAGAGCAGTTCAGGGAGACCCAGTACTTC. Translated, it gives CASSLEQFRETQYF.